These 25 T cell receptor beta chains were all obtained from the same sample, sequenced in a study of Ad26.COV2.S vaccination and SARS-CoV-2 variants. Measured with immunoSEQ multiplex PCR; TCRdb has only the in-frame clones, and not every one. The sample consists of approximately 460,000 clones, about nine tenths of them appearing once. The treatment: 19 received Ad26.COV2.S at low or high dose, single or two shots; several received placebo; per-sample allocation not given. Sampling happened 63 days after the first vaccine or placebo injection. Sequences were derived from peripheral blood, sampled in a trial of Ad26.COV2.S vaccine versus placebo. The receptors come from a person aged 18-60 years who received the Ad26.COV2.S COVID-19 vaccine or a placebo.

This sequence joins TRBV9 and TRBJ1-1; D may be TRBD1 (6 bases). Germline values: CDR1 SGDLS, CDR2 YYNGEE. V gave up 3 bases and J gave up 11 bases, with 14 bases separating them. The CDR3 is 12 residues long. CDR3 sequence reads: CASSEQGGRAFF. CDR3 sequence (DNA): TGTGCCAGCAGCGAACAGGGAGGGAGGGCTTTCTTT.

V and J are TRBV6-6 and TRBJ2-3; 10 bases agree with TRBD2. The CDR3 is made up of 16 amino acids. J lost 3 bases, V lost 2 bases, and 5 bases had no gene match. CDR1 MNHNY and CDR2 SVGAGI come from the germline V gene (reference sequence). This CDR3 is CASSYGLAGDTDTQYF. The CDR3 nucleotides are TGTGCCAGCAGTTACGGCCTAGCGGGAGATACAGATACGCAGTATTTT.

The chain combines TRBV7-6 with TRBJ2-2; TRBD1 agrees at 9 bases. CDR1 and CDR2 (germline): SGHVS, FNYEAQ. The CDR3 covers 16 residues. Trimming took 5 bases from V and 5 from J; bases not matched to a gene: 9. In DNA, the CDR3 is TGTGCCAGCAGCCGGGACAGGGCTCCGTTTACCGGGGAGCTGTTTTTT. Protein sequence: CASSRDRAPFTGELFF.

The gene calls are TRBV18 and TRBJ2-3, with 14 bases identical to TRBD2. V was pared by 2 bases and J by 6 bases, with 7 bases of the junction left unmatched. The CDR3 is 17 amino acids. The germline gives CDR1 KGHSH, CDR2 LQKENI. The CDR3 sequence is CASSPTGLAGVYDTQYF. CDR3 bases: TGTGCCAGCTCACCAACGGGACTAGCGGGAGTATATGATACGCAGTATTTT.

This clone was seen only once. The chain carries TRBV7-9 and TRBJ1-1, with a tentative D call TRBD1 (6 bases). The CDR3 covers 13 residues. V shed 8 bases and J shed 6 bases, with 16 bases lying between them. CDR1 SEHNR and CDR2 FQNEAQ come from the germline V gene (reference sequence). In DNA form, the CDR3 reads TGTGCCAGCGGAGCAAGACAGGACTCTGAAGCTTTCTTT. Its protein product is CASGARQDSEAFF.

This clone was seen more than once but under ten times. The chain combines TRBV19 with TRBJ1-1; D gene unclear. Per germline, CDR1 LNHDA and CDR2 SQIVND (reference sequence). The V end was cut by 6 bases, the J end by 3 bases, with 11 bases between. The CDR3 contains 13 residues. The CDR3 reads CASRQELHTEAFF. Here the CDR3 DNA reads TGTGCCAGTAGGCAAGAGTTACACACTGAAGCTTTCTTT.

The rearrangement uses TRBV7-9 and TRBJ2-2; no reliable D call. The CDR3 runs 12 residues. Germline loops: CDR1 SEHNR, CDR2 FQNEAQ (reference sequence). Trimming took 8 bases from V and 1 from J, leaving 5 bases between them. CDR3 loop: CASSGNTGELFF. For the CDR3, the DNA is TGTGCCAGCTCTGGGAACACCGGGGAGCTGTTTTTT.

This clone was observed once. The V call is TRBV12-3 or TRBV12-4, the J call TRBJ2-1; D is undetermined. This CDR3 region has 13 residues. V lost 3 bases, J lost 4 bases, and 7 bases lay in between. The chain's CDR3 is CASSFPPYNEQFF. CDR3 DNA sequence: TGTGCCAGCAGTTTTCCCCCGTACAATGAGCAGTTCTTC.

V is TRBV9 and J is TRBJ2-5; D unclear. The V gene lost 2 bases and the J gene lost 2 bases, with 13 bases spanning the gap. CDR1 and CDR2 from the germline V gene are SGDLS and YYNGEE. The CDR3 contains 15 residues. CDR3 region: CASSVGEIKQETQYF. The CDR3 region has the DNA TGTGCCAGCAGCGTGGGTGAAATTAAACAAGAGACCCAGTACTTC.

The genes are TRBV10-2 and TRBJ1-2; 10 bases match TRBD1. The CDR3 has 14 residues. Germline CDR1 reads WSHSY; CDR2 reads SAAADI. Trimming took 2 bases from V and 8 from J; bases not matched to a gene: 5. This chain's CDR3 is CASSELLTGGGYTF. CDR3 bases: TGCGCCAGCAGTGAGCTCCTGACAGGGGGCGGCTACACCTTC.

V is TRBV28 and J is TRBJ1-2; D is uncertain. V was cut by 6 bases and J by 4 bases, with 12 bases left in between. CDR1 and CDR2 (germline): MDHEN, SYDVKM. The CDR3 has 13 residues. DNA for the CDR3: TGTGCCAGCAGCCCCGACGGACCCTATGGCTACACCTTC. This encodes CASSPDGPYGYTF.

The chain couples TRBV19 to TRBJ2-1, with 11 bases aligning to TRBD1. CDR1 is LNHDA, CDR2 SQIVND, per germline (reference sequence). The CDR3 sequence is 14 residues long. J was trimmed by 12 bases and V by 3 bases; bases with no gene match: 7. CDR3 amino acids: CASSIGQGARGQFF. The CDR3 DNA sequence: TGTGCCAGTAGTATTGGACAGGGGGCCCGCGGGCAGTTCTTC.

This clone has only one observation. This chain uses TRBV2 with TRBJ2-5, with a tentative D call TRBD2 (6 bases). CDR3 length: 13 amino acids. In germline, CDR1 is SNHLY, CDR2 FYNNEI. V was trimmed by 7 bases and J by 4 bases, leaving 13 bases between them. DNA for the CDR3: TGTGCCAGCAAATTCTTGGAGGGAGAGACCCAGTACTTC. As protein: CASKFLEGETQYF. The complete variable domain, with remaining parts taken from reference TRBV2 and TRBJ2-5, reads EPEVTQTPSHQVTQMGQEVILRCVPISNHLYFYWYRQILGQKVEFLVSFYNNEISEKSEIFDDQFSVERPDGSNFTLKIRSTKLEDSAMYFCASKFLEGETQYFGPGTRLLVL.

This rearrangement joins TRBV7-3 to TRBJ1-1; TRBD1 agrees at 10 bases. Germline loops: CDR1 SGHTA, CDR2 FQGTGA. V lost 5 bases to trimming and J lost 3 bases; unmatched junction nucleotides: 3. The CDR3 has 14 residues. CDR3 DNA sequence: TGTGCCAGCAGCCGCGGGACAGGGGACACTGAAGCTTTCTTT. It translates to CASSRGTGDTEAFF.

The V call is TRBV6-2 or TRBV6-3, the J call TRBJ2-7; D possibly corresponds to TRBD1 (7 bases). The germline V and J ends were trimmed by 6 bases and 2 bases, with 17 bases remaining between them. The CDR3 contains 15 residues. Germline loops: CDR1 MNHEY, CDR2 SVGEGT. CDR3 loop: CASSRPRDSTYEQYF. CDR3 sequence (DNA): TGTGCCAGCAGCAGACCGCGGGACAGTACCTACGAGCAGTACTTC.

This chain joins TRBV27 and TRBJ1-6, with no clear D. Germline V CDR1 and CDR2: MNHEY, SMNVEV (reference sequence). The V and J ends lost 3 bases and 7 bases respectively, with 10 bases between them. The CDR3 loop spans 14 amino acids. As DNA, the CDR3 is TGTGCCAGCAGTTTCCAGGAGGTAAATTCACCCCTCCACTTT. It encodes CASSFQEVNSPLHF.

CDR3: CASSLSTGNTEAFF. The CDR3 nucleotides read TGTGCCAGCAGTTTATCGACGGGGAACACTGAAGCTTTCTTT. The chain uses TRBV28 and TRBJ1-1; D remains unclear. CDR3 size: 14 residues. The germline V and J ends were trimmed by 1 base and 1 base, with 7 bases remaining between them. Germline V gene data show CDR1 as MDHEN and CDR2 as SYDVKM.

The CDR3 DNA reads TGTGCCTGGAGTGGGGACAGGGAGAACACTGAAGCTTTCTTT. Protein product: CAWSGDRENTEAFF. The chain links TRBV30 to TRBJ1-1; 9 positions match TRBD1. J gave up 1 base and V 1 base, and 1 base lay outside the gene matches. Germline CDR1 GTSNPN, CDR2 SVGIG (reference sequence). This CDR3 is built from 14 residues.

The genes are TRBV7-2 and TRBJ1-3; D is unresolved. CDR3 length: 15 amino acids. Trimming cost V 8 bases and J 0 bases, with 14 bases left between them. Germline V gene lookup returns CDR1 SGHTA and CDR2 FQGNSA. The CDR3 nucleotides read TGTGCCAGCCAGAGGGCTGCGAGCTCTGGAAACACCATATATTTT. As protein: CASQRAASSGNTIYF. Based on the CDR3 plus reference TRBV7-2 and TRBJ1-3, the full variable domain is GAGVSQSPSNKVTEKGKDVELRCDPISGHTALYWYRQSLGQGLEFLIYFQGNSAPDKSGLPSDRFSAERTGGSVSTLTIQRTQQEDSAVYLCASQRAASSGNTIYFGEGSWLTVV.

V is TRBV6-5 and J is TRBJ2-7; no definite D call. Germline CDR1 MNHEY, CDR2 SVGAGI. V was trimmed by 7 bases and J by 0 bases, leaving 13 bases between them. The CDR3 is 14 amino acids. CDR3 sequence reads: CASMVDDISYEQYF. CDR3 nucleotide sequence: TGTGCCAGCATGGTAGACGATATCTCCTACGAGCAGTACTTC.

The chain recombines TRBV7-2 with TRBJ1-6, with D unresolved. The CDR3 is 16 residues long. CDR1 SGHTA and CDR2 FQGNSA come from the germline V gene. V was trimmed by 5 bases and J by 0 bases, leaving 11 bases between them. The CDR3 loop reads CASSPLTRSYNSPLHF. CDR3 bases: TGTGCCAGCAGCCCACTGACTCGCTCCTATAATTCACCCCTCCACTTT.

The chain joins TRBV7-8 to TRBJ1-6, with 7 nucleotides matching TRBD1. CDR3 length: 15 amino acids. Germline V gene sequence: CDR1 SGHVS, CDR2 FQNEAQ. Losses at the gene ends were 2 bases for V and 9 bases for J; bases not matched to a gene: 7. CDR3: CASSLHRGLGSPLHF. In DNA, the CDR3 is TGTGCCAGCAGCTTACACAGGGGATTGGGTTCACCCCTCCACTTT.

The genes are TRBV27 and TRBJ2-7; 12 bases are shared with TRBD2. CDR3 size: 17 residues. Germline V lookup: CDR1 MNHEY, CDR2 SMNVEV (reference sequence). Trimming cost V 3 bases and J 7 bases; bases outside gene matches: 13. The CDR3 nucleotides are TGTGCCAGCAGTTTCACCCCCGGACTAGCGGGAACTGGGGAGCAGTACTTC. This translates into CASSFTPGLAGTGEQYF.

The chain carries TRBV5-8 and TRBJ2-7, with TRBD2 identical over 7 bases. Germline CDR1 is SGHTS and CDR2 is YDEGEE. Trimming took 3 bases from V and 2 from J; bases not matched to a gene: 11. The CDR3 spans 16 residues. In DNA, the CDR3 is TGTGCCAGCAGCTCGGGACCGGCGGGAGCCCCCTACGAGCAGTACTTC. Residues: CASSSGPAGAPYEQYF.

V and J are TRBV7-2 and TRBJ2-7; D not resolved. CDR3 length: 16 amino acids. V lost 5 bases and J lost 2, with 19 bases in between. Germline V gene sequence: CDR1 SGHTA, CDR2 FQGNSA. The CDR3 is CASSGSKTSGTYEQYF. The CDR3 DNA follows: TGTGCCAGCAGCGGCTCAAAGACGAGTGGGACCTACGAGCAGTACTTC.